Sequencing of this T cell receptor beta chain was carried out in a study of shared clonotypes between healthy human individuals. The study, taken as a whole, reports: Against clonotypes common to all four donors, non-shared ones had lower generation probabilities. The sampled material consisted only of blood, and tissue repertoires are likely to differ.

Positive CCR7 selection of CD45RO-negative cells yielded the naive CD8 cells, and terminally differentiated effector memory CD45RA+ cells were excluded. TCRdb keeps only in-frame clones here, not all; method: immunoSEQ multiplex PCR. The sample yields under 850,000 clones, almost 95% seen once. A word on this clone: Its antigen remains unknown.

Germline CDR1 is SGHTA and CDR2 is FQGTGA. With 4 bases clipped from V and 3 bases from J, the junction kept 5 bases outside the gene matches. The CDR3 is 15 amino acids. The sample was naive CD8+ T cells sorted from blood. The sequence was obtained from a man aged 25-45 years in good health. The chain is built from TRBV7-3 and TRBJ2-3, with TRBD2 identical over 9 bases. CDR3 in DNA: TGTGCCAGCAGCTCGACTAGCGGTTTGACAGATACGCAGTATTTT. Translating gives CASSSTSGLTDTQYF.